This paragraph covers one T cell receptor (beta chain) sequence. Per the germline V gene, CDR1 is MNHNY and CDR2 is SVGAGI (reference sequence). The V and J ends lost 3 bases and 6 bases respectively, with 9 bases between them. The CDR3 is 12 residues long. Clones were sequenced by immunoSEQ multiplex PCR, and TCRdb holds only the in-frame ones, with some missing. The sample includes tens of thousands of clones, approximately 91% of them seen just once. The sample comes from a study of technical replicates of blood from several donors. The chain couples TRBV6-6 to TRBJ2-7; a possible D gene is TRBD1 (6 bases). Sequenced sample: T cells isolated from PBMCs. The clonotype comes from a human donor in good health. Some clones in this sample may be carry-over from other donors' samples. This chain's CDR3 is CASSYNRAEQYF. The CDR3 region has the DNA TGTGCCAGCAGTTATAACAGGGCCGAGCAGTACTTC.